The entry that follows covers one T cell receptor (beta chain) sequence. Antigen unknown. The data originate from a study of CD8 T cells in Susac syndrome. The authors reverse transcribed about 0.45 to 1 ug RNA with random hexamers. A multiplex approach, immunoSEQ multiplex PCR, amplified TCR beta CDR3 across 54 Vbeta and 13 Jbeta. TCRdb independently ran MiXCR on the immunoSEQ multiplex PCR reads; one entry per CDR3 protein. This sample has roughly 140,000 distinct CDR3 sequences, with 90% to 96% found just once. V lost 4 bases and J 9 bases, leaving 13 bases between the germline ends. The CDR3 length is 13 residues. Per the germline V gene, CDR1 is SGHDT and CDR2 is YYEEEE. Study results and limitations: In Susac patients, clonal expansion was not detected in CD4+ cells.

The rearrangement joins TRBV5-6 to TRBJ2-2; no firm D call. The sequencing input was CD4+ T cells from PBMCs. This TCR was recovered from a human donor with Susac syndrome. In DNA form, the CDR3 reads TGTGCCAGCAGCCTCCCCGACCTGAGGGAGCTGTTTTTT. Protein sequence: CASSLPDLRELFF.